This entry features one TCR beta chain sequence. Per sample, a minimum of 6 million PBMCs were isolated. At least 5.5 micrograms of total RNA were extracted per sample. This entry comes from a study of blood T cells in healthy people across ages. Germline V gene data show CDR1 as KGHSH and CDR2 as LQKENI. This CDR3 is built from 16 residues. The ends lost 4 bases at V and 0 bases at J; junction bases unmatched: 5. The second PCR ran roughly 7 to 12 cycles with a sample-barcoded 5' primer and J-beta primers. MiXCR was run by TCRdb on the 5' RACE reads, yielding one entry per CDR3 protein. Among under 1,000,000 distinct CDR3 sequences, roughly 46% were seen once, and the ten largest hold 15% to 20%.

The source material was blood. The chain joins TRBV18 to TRBJ1-4, with 7 bases identical to TRBD1. The TCR was taken from an older man in good health. The CDR3 DNA reads as TGTGCCAGCTCACGAAAACAGGGGCCAACTAATGAAAAACTGTTTTTT. It yields the protein CASSRKQGPTNEKLFF.